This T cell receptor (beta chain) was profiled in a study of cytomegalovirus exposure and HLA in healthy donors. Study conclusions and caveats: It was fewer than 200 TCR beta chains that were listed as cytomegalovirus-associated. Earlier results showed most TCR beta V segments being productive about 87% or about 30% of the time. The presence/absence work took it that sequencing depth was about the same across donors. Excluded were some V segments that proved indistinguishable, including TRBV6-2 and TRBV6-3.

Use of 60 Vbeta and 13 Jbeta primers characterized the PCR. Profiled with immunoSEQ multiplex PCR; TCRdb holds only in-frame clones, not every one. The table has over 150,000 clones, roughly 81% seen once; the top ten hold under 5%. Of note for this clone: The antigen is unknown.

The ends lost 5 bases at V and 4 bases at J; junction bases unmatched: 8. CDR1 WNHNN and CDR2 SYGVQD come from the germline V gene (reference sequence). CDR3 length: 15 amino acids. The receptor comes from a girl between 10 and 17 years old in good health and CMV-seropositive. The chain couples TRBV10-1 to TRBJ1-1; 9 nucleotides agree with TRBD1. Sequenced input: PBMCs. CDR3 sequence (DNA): TGCGCCAGCAGTTCTTACAGGGGGCTGAGCACTGAAGCTTTCTTT. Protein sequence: CASSSYRGLSTEAFF.